The text below deals with one TCR beta chain. Its target antigen remains unknown. Base qualities are not recorded, but no much larger clone differs from it by a single base. From a lookup of the germline V gene (reference sequence), CDR1 and CDR2 are LGHDT and YNNKEL. From its cysteine to its phenylalanine, the CDR3 spans 15 amino acids. This entry keeps only the CDR3 DNA: 45 bases, framed from base 1. V is pruned by 5 bases and J by 7 bases, leaving 13 bases of the junction without a gene match. The sample's time point, from its label and the paper: about 28 days (+/-7) after the second vaccine dose. AZD1222 recipients given second doses at about 4 weeks or at about 12 weeks were pooled, since spike-specific TCR depth and breadth were not found to differ between the two schedules. Vaccinee samples were obtained from the UK trials COV001 and COV002, which included a single-blind randomized controlled phase 2/3 trial of AZD1222 (ChAdOx1 nCoV-19) in healthy adults. For TCRbeta chain sequencing, PBMC samples from trial participants were taken at day 0 and at day 28 after the second dose.

The CDR3 regions of human TCRbeta chains were analyzed by immunosequencing. Per the authors' processing: TCRs in the repertoires were compared against a reference library of SARS-CoV-2-specific TCRs that had been generated with the MIRA antigen-specificity platform. Breadth was defined as the fraction of unique TCRs that were SARS-CoV-2-associated, and depth was defined as the fraction of total T cells that were SARS-CoV-2-associated. Using the MIRA data, each spike-specific TCR was assigned both to the spike region to which the TCR was reactive and to a CD4 or CD8 class. Log10-transformed breadth and depth values were compared by one-way ANOVA with Sidak's multiple comparisons tests. This is the immuneACCESS table as TCRdb keeps it, with only in-frame sequences that have V and J called. A part of the clones is gone; compared with another copy, unresolved V genes explain less than half, and the rest is unexplained. That table supplies the V and J calls and clone size; D and trimming were determined from the DNA. The sample yields about 27,000 clones; about 90% were counted once. The top ten constitute about 8.1% of the sample.

This record comes from a study of T cell responses to AZD1222 COVID-19 vaccine (dated by TCRdb to the early 2020s). The study in broad terms: TCR sequencing covered over 230 trial participants: about 210 given two doses of AZD1222 and 26 given two doses of MenACWY control vaccine. Trial participants were enrolled by age into 18-55, 56-69 and 70-plus year subgroups, with approximately 150, 30 and 60 TCR-sequenced participants respectively. General conclusions and limits of the study: The vaccine-associated CD4 TCRs covered the entire spike protein, and the dominant responses fell in regions 160-218 and 743-854. Conclusions about previously exposed vaccinees were limited because only six AZD1222 recipients were SARS-CoV-2 seropositive at baseline. Participants were mostly white British and included more females than males, and it was suggested by the authors that clonal diversity may have been underestimated. Because no samples from the day 14 peak response were available, repertoires could be characterized only after the peak T cell response. Epitopes outside the regions mutated in the B.1.351 and B.1.1.7 variants were reportedly recognized by nearly half of the unique spike-specific TCRs. After two AZD1222 doses, both the breadth and the depth of spike-specific TCRs were significantly higher than at day 0 and than in MenACWY recipients. In the small 56-69-year group, the increase in depth fell short of significance, most likely because of low power.

The receptor was isolated from an adult who received the AZD1222 COVID-19 vaccine. Recombination linked TRBV3-1 (or the pseudogene TRBV3-2) to TRBJ1-2, and TRBD1 matches 7 of the central bases. Sequencing was performed on peripheral blood, taken 28 days after the second AZD1222 dose. The DNA sequence is as follows: TGTGCCAGCAGCTATCACAGGGGTTACAGCGGTGGCTACACCTTC. It encodes CASSYHRGYSGGYTF.